Below, 20 T cell receptor beta chains from the same sample are listed, as sequenced in a study of blood T cells in healthy people across ages. Primers used in a second PCR of roughly 6 to 12 cycles were a sample-barcoded 5' primer and a J-beta primer mix. TCRdb re-analysed the 5' RACE reads in MiXCR, keeping a single row per CDR3 protein. The data contain approximately 680,000 distinct CDR3 sequences, around 32% of them singletons. Material for sequencing was blood. These receptors were collected from a woman of 80 years or more in good health.

In this sample, this clonotype turned up many times. The rearrangement links TRBV4-1 to TRBJ1-2, with 12 bases matching TRBD1. CDR1 is MGHRA, CDR2 YSYEKL, per germline. The CDR3 extends over 15 amino acids. V dropped 2 bases and J dropped 6; count of bases not matched to a gene: 4. The DNA for the CDR3 is TGCGCCAGCAGCCAAAGGGACAGGGGGCGCGATGGCTACACCTTC. This codes for CASSQRDRGRDGYTF.

This clonotype was seen a single time. The DNA of the CDR3 is TGTGCCATCATGAAGGGGGTGGTTGGCACCGGGGAGCTGTTTTTT. Its translation: CAIMKGVVGTGELFF. This chain uses TRBV10-3 with TRBJ2-2, with D possibly matching TRBD1 (6 bases). V lost 7 bases and J 4 bases, leaving 16 bases between the germline ends. Per germline, CDR1 ENHRY and CDR2 SYGVKD. This CDR3 is built from 15 residues.

The V and J genes are TRBV6-1 and TRBJ2-1, with 7 bases lining up with TRBD2. Germline V gives CDR1 MNHNS, CDR2 SASEGT. After removal of 5 bases from V and 13 bases from J, the junction contained 14 bases not matched to a gene. The CDR3 length is 14 residues. This chain's CDR3 is CASSPGLVRKTQFF. In nucleotides, the CDR3 is TGTGCCAGCAGTCCCGGACTAGTGAGAAAGACCCAGTTCTTC.

This clonotype occurred many times. V usage is TRBV20-1 and J usage is TRBJ2-7, with D perhaps TRBD1 (5 bases). CDR1 is DFQATT, CDR2 SNEGSKA, per germline (reference sequence). V dropped 0 bases and J dropped 5 bases, with 14 bases sitting between them. The CDR3 runs to 14 residues. CDR3 bases: TGCAGTGCTAGAGATCGCAGCAGGGTGGACGAGCAGTACTTC. Residues: CSARDRSRVDEQYF.

In this sample, this clonotype turned up many times. This sequence joins TRBV9 and TRBJ2-1, with TRBD1 matching 9 bases. CDR1 is SGDLS, CDR2 YYNGEE, per germline. The V and J ends lost 0 bases and 10 bases, in that order; junction bases with no gene match: 8. This CDR3 has 15 amino acids. The CDR3 protein is CASSVATGQGWEQFF. The CDR3 DNA reads as TGTGCCAGCAGCGTAGCTACGGGACAGGGTTGGGAGCAGTTCTTC.

The chain has TRBV7-2 and TRBJ2-3, with 9 bases lining up with TRBD2. Germline V gives CDR1 SGHTA, CDR2 FQGNSA. This CDR3 has 17 amino acids. J was trimmed by 4 bases and V by 5 bases; bases with no gene match: 13. The chain's CDR3 is CASSGGLAPRLADTQYF. CDR3 nucleotide sequence: TGTGCCAGCAGCGGGGGACTAGCCCCACGGCTAGCAGATACGCAGTATTTT.

Notes on this clonotype: A much more abundant neighbour one base away suggests this may be a read error. The chain is built from TRBV9 and TRBJ2-1, with a possible D match to TRBD2 (6 bases). V lost 3 bases and J 8 bases, leaving 21 bases between the germline ends. This CDR3 has 16 residues. Germline V gene data show CDR1 as SGDLS and CDR2 as YYNGEE. The DNA for the CDR3 is TGTGCCAGCAGCGCCTCCAAGCGGAGGGGCAACTATGAGCAGTTCTTC. Residues: CASSASKRRGNYEQFF.

This clonotype appeared a few times. The chain has TRBV4-3 and TRBJ1-6; no reliable D call. V lost 0 bases and J lost 6, with 9 bases in between. Per the germline V gene, CDR1 is LGHNA and CDR2 is YSLEER. This CDR3 contains 15 residues. CDR3 sequence: CASSQENSPNSPLHF. In nucleotides, the CDR3 is TGCGCCAGCAGCCAAGAAAACAGTCCTAATTCACCCCTCCACTTT.

This clonotype was counted at least ten times. This chain joins TRBV5-1 and TRBJ2-1, with D possibly being TRBD1 (6 bases). Germline lookup yields CDR1 SGHRS and CDR2 YFSETQ. Deletions cut 0 bases from V and 3 bases from J, with 10 bases between. This CDR3 is built from 15 residues. CDR3 in amino acids: CASSLDRVGYNEQFF. The CDR3, as DNA: TGCGCCAGCAGCTTGGACAGGGTTGGCTACAATGAGCAGTTCTTC.

Comments on this clonotype: This may come from a read error, since a much larger clone is one base off. The CDR3 end shows no conserved phenylalanine or tryptophan, and so a read error is likely. CDR3: CASSYLELTDTQYV. The CDR3 coding sequence is TGTGCCAGCAGTTACCTCGAACTCACAGATACGCAGTATGTT. The chain carries TRBV6-5 and TRBJ2-3, with D uncertain. V gave up 2 bases and J gave up 2 bases, with 8 bases separating them. CDR1 and CDR2 (germline): MNHEY, SVGAGI. The CDR3 loop spans 14 amino acids.

As for this clonotype: An end of the junction does not agree with germline; a read error may underlie this. The chain is built from TRBV12-3 or TRBV12-4 and TRBJ2-1; TRBD2 agrees at 7 bases. This CDR3 has 20 amino acids. The DNA for the CDR3 is TGTGCCAACAGTCCCTACGTTTTGCCTAGCGGCCCCGACAAGCGCGATGAGCAGTTCTTC. Amino acids: CANSPYVLPSGPDKRDEQFF.

This clonotype was observed at least ten times. The chain recombines TRBV18 with TRBJ2-3, with unresolved D. The CDR3 is made up of 13 amino acids. V shed 3 bases and J shed 8 bases, with 12 bases lying between them. Germline lookup yields CDR1 KGHSH and CDR2 LQKENI. CDR3 region: CASSPKRMSTQYF. Written as DNA, the CDR3 is TGTGCCAGCTCACCGAAGCGCATGAGTACGCAGTATTTT.

Concerning this clonotype itself: This may come from a read error, since a much larger clone is one base off. The chain combines TRBV7-9 with TRBJ2-3; D is undetermined. Trimming took off 1 base at V and 6 bases at J, with 11 bases between the two ends. CDR1 is SEHNR and CDR2 is FQNEAQ in the germline V gene (reference sequence). The CDR3 sequence is 14 residues long. CDR3 sequence reads: CASSLDSSGDTQYF. DNA of the CDR3: TGTGCCAGCAGCTTAGACTCGTCCGGCGATACGCAGTATTTT.

Details on this clonotype: A much larger clone differs by one base, so this may be a read error. V gene TRBV21-1 combines with J gene TRBJ2-7; the table's D gene call, TRBD2, was not cross checked with the DNA. TRBV21-1 is given as a pseudogene. The CDR3 loop spans 16 amino acids. The CDR3 nucleotides are TGTGCCAGCAGCAAACAGGGCGGGGGGGCCGGGAACGAGCAGTACTTC. Protein product: CASSKQGGGAGNEQYF.

This clonotype has just a few counts. This chain joins TRBV30 and TRBJ1-5; possibly TRBD1 for D (5 bases). Germline lookup yields CDR1 GTSNPN and CDR2 SVGIG (reference sequence). V dropped 2 bases and J dropped 5 bases, with 10 bases sitting between them. This CDR3 has 13 residues. The CDR3 spells CAWSTGVDQPQHF. The CDR3 coding sequence is TGTGCCTGGAGTACGGGGGTCGATCAGCCCCAGCATTTT.

This clonotype has a count of ten or more. The chain links TRBV5-1 to TRBJ2-2, with D tentatively TRBD1 (5 bases). The V gene lost 2 bases and the J gene lost 4 bases, with 9 bases spanning the gap. The CDR3 covers 14 residues. Germline CDR1 is SGHRS and CDR2 is YFSETQ. The CDR3 DNA follows: TGCGCCAGCAGCTTCAGGGAAGCCACCGGGGAGCTGTTTTTT. This sequence encodes CASSFREATGELFF.

The CDR3, as DNA: TGTGCCATCAGTGAACTAGCGGGCCTGGGAAACGAGCAGTACTTC. Amino acids: CAISELAGLGNEQYF. The chain links TRBV10-3 to TRBJ2-7, with 9 bases that match TRBD2. The length of the CDR3 is 15 residues. Germline CDR1 ENHRY, CDR2 SYGVKD. V shed 3 bases and J 5 bases; nucleotides not matched to a gene: 8.

The chain carries TRBV7-2 and TRBJ2-4; tentatively, D is TRBD1 or TRBD2 (5 bases each). The better agreement between TRBJ2-7 and the DNA end casts doubt on the J call. The CDR3 is made up of 13 amino acids. The germline gives CDR1 SGHTA, CDR2 FQGNSA. CDR3 protein: CASSLAFGGEQYF. For the CDR3, the DNA is TGTGCCAGCAGCTTAGCCTTTGGGGGCGAGCAGTACTTC.

This clonotype was seen ten or more times. The J gene is TRBJ1-5, the V gene TRBV6-6; D is undetermined. Trimming cost V 5 bases and J 3 bases, with 11 bases left between them. This CDR3 has 14 amino acids. Per germline, CDR1 MNHNY and CDR2 SVGAGI (reference sequence). The CDR3 DNA follows: TGTGCCAGCAGTCCAGCGGGAAACAATCAGCCCCAGCATTTT. This encodes CASSPAGNNQPQHF.

In regard to this clonotype: One base away lies a much larger clone, so this may be a sequencing read error. The J gene is TRBJ2-3, the V gene TRBV27, with unresolved D. The CDR3 contains 14 residues. Germline V gene sequence: CDR1 MNHEY, CDR2 SMNVEV (reference sequence). Here the CDR3 reads CTSASRLGTDTQYF. DNA of the CDR3: TGTACCAGCGCTAGTCGGTTGGGCACAGATACGCAGTATTTT.